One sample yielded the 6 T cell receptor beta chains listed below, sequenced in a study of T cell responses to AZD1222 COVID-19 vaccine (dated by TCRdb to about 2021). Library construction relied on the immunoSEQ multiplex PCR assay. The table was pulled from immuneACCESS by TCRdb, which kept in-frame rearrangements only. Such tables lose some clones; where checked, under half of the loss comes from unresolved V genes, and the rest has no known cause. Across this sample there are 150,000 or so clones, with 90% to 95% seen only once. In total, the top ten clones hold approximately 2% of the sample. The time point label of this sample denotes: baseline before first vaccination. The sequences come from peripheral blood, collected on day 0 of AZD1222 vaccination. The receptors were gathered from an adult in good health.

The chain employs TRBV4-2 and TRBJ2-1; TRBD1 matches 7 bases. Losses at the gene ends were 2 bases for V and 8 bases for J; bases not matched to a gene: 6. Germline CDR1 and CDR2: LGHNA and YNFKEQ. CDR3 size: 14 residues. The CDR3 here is CASSQNLGGDEQFF. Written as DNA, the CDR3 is TGTGCCAGCAGCCAAAACCTAGGGGGCGATGAGCAGTTCTTC.

The CDR3 loop reads CASSLQHNEQFF. CDR3 DNA sequence: TGTGCCAGCAGCTTACAGCACAATGAGCAGTTCTTC. The chain uses TRBV11-1 and TRBJ2-1; D is ambiguous. CDR1 and CDR2 (germline): SGHAT, FQDESV (reference sequence). Trimming pared 2 bases from V and 5 bases from J, leaving 4 bases between. This CDR3 contains 12 residues.

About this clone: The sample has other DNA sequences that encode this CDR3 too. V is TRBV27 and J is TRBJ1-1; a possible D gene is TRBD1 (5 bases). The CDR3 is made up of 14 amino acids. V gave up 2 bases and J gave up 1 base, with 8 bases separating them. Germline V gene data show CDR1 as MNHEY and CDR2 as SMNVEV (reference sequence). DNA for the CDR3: TGTGCCAGCAGTTTAGGGGGGGGGAACACTGAAGCTTTCTTT. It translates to CASSLGGGNTEAFF.

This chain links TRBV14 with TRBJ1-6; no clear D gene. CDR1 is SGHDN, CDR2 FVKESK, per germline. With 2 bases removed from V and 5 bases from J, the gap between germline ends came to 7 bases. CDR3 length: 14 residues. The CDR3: CASSQWSDNSPLHF. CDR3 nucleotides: TGTGCCAGCAGCCAATGGTCAGATAATTCACCCCTCCACTTT.

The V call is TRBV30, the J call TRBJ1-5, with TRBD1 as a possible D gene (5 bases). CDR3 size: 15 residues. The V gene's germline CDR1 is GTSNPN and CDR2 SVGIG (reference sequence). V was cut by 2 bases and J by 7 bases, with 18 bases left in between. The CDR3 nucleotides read TGTGCCTGGAGTCCAGGACATAAACAAGGGCAGCCCCAGCATTTT. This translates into CAWSPGHKQGQPQHF.

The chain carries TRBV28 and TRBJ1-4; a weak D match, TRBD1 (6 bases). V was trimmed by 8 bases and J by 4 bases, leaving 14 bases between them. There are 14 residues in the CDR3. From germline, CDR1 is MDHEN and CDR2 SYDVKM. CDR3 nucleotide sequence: TGTGCCAGCGGCGGGGGCGCCGATAATGAAAAACTGTTTTTT. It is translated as CASGGGADNEKLFF.